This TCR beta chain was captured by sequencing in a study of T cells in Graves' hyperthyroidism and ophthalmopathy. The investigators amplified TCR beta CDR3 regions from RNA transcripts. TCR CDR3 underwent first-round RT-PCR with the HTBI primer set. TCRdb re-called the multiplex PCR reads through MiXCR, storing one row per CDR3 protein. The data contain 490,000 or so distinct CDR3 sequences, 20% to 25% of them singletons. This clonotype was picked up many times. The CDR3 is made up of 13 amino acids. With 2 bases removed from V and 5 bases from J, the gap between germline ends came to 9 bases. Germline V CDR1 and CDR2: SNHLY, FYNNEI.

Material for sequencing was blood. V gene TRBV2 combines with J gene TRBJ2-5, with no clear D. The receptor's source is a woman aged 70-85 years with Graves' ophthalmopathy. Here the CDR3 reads CASSESVWETQYF. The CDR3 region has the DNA TGTGCCAGCAGTGAATCGGTGTGGGAGACCCAGTACTTC. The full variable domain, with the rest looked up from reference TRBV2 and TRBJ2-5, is EPEVTQTPSHQVTQMGQEVILRCVPISNHLYFYWYRQILGQKVEFLVSFYNNEISEKSEIFDDQFSVERPDGSNFTLKIRSTKLEDSAMYFCASSESVWETQYFGPGTRLLVL.